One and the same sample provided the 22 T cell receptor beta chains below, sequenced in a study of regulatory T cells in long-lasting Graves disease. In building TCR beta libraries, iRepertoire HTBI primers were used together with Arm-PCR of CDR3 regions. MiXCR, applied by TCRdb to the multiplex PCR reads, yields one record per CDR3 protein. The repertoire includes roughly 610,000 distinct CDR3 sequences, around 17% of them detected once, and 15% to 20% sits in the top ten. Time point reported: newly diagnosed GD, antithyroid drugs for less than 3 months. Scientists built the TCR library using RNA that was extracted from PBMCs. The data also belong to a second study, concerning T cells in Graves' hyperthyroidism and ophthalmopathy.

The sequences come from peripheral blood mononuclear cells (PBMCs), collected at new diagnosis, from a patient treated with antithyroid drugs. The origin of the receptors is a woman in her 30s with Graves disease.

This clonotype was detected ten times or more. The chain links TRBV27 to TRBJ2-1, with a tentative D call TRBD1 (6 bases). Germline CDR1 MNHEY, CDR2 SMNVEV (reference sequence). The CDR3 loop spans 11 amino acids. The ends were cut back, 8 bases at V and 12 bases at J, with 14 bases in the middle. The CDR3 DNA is TGTGCCAGCCGGACAGCCGTGAGGCAGTTCTTC. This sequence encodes CASRTAVRQFF.

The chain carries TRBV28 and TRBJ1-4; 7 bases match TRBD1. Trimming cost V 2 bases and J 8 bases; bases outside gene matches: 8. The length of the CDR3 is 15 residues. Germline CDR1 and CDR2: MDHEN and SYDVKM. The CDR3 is CASSLDGTVGEKLFF. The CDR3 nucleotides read TGTGCCAGCAGTTTAGACGGGACAGTAGGAGAAAAACTGTTTTTT.

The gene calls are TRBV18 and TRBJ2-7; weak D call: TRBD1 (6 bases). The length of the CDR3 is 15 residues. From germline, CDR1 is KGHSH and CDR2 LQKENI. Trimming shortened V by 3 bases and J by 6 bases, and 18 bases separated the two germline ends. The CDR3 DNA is TGTGCCAGCTCACCGCCTTTTCAGGGGTTCACCGAGCAGTACTTC. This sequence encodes CASSPPFQGFTEQYF.

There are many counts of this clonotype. As DNA, the CDR3 is TGTGCCAGCAGTTTAACACGACAGGGGGCCGGTACCACTGAAGCTTTCTTT. It encodes CASSLTRQGAGTTEAFF. J is TRBJ1-1 and V is TRBV27, with 10 bases matching TRBD1. The CDR3 spans 17 residues. V dropped 2 bases and J dropped 4; count of bases not matched to a gene: 10. Germline CDR1 reads MNHEY; CDR2 reads SMNVEV (reference sequence).

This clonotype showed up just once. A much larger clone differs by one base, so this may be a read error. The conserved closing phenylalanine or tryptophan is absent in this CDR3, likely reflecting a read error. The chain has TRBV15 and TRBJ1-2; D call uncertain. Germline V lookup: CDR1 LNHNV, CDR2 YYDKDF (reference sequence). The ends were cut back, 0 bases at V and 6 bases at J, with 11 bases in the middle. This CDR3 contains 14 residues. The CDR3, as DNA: TGTGCCACCAGCAGAGATCGTTTGGGAAATGGCTACACCCTC. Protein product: CATSRDRLGNGYTL.

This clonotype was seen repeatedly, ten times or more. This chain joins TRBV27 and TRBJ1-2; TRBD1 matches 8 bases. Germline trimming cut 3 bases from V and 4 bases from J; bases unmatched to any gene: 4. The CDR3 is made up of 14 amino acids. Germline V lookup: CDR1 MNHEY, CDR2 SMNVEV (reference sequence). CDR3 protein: CASSFSTGGYGYTF. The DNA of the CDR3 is TGTGCCAGCAGTTTCTCCACAGGGGGCTATGGCTACACCTTC.

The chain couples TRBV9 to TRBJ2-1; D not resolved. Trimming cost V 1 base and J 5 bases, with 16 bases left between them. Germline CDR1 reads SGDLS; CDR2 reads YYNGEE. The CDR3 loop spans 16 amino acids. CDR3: CASSVLPASFDNEQFF. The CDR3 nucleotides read TGTGCCAGCAGCGTACTTCCGGCCTCCTTCGACAATGAGCAGTTCTTC.

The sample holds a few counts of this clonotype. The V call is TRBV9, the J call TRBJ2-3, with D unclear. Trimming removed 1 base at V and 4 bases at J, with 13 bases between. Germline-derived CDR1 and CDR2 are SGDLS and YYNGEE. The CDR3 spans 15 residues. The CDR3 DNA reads TGTGCCAGCAGCGTATCAAGCATTAACGCAGATACGCAGTATTTT. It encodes CASSVSSINADTQYF.

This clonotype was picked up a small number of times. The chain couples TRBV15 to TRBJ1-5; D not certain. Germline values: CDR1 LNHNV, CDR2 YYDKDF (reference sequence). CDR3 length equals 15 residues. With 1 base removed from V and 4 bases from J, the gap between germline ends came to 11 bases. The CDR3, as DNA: TGTGCCACCAGCAGAGCCGGGAGCGGGAATCAGCCCCAGCATTTT. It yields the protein CATSRAGSGNQPQHF.

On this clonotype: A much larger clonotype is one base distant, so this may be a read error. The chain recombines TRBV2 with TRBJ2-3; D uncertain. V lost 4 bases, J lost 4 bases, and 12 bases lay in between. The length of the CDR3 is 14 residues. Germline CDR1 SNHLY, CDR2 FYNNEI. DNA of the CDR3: TGTGCCAGCAGTGTAGTCCAATACGCAGATACGCAGTATTTT. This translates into CASSVVQYADTQYF. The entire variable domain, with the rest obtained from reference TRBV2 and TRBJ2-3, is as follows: EPEVTQTPSHQVTQMGQEVILRCVPISNHLYFYWYRQILGQKVEFLVSFYNNEISEKSEIFDDQFSVERPDGSNFTLKIRSTKLEDSAMYFCASSVVQYADTQYFGPGTRLTVL.

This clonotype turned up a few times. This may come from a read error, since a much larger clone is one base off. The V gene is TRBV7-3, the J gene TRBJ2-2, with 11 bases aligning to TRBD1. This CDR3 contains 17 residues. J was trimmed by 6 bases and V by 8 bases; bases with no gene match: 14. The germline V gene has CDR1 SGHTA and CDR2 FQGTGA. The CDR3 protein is CASGPGPGQGDPGELFF. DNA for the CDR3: TGTGCCAGCGGCCCTGGACCGGGACAGGGGGATCCCGGGGAGCTGTTTTTT.

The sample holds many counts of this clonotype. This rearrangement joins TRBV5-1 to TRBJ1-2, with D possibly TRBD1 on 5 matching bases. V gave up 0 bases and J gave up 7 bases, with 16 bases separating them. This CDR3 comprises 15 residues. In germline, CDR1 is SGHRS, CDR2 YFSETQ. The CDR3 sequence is CASSLDSGGLGGYTF. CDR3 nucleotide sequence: TGCGCCAGCAGCTTGGATTCCGGGGGACTGGGTGGCTACACCTTC.

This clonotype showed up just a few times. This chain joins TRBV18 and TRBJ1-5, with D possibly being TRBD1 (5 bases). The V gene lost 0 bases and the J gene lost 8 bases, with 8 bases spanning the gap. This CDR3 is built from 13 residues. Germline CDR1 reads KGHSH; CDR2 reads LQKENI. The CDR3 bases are TGTGCCAGCTCACCACCGGGGGAGGAGCCCCAGCATTTT. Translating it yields CASSPPGEEPQHF.

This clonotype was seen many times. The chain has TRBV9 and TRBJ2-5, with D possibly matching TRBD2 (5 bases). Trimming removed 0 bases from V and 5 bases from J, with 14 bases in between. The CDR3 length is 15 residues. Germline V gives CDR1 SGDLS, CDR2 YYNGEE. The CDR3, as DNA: TGTGCCAGCAGCGTAGATGGAGCGGAGACCGAGACCCAGTACTTC. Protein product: CASSVDGAETETQYF.

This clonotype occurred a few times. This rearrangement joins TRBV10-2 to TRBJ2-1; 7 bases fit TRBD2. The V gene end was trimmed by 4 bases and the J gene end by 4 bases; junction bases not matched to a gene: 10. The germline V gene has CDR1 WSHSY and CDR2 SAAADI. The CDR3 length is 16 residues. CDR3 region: CASSAMTSSWYNEQFF. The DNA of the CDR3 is TGCGCCAGCAGTGCAATGACTAGCTCATGGTACAATGAGCAGTTCTTC.

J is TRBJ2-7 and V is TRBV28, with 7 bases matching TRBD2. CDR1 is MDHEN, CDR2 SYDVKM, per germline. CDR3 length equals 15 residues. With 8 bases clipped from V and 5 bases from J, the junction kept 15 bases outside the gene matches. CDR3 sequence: CASRKWGGEGDEQYF. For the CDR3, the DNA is TGTGCCAGCCGAAAATGGGGGGGGGAAGGAGACGAGCAGTACTTC.

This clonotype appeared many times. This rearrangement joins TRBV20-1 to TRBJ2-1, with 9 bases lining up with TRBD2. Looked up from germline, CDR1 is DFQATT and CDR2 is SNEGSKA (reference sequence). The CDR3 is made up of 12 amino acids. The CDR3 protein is CTRGTSNNEQFF. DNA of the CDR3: TGCACAAGGGGGACTAGCAACAATGAGCAGTTCTTC.

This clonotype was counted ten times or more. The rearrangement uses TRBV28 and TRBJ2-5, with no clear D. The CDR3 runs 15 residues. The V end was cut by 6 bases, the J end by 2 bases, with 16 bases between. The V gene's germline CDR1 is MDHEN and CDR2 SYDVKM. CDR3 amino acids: CASSIQLFQQETQYF. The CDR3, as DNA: TGTGCCAGCAGCATACAGTTGTTCCAACAAGAGACCCAGTACTTC.

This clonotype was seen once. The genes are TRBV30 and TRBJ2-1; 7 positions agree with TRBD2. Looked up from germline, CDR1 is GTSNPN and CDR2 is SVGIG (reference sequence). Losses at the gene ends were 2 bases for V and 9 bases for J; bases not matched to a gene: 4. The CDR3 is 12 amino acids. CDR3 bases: TGTGCCTGGAGTCTCGGGGGGTTTGAGCAGTTCTTC. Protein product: CAWSLGGFEQFF.

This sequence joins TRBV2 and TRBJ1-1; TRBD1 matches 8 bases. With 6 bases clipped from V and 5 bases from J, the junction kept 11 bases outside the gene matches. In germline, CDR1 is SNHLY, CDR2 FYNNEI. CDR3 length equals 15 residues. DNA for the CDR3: TGTGCCAGCAGGGCCCCCCGGGACAGGTGGACTGAAGCTTTCTTT. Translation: CASRAPRDRWTEAFF.

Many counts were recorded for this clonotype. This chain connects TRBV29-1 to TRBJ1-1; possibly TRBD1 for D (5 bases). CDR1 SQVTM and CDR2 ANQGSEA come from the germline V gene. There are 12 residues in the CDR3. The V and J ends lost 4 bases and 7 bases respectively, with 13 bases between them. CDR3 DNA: TGCAGCGTTGTCTACAGGCCATATGAAGCTTTCTTT. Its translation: CSVVYRPYEAFF.

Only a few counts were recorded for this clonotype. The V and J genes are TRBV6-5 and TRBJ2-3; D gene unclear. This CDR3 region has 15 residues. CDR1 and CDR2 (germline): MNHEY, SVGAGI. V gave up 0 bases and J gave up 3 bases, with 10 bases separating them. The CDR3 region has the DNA TGTGCCAGCAGTTACTCGATGGCCACGACAGATACGCAGTATTTT. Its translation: CASSYSMATTDTQYF.